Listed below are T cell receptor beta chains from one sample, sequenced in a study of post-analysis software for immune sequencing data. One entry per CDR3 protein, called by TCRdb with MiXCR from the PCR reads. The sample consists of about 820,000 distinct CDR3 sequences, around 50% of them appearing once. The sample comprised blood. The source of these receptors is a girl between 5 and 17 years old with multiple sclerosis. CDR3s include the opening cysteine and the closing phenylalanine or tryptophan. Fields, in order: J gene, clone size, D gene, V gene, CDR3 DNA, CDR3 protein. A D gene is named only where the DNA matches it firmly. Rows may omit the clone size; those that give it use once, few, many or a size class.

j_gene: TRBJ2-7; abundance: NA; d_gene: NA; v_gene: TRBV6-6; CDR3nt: TGTGCCAGCAGTTCACACAGGCGAAACTCCTACGAGCAGTACTTC; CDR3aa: CASSSHRRNSYEQYF
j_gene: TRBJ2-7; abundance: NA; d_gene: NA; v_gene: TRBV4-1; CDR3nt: TGCGCCAGCAGCCAAAGATTGGGCCAAATCTACGAGCAGTACTTC; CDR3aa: CASSQRLGQIYEQYF
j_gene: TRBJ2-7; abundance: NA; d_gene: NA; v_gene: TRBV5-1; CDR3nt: TGCGCCAGCAGCTTGGACAGTCCAGCTTCCTCCTACGAGCAGTACTTC; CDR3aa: CASSLDSPASSYEQYF
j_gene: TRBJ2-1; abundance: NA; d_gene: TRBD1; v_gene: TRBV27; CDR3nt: TGTGCCAGCGCCGGGACAGGGGGCTCGGGGCAGTTCTTC; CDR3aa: CASAGTGGSGQFF
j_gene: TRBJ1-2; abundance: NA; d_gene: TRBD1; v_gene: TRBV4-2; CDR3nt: TGTGCCAGCAGCCAAGATCAGGACAGGGGGAAAATCTATGGCTACACCTTC; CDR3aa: CASSQDQDRGKIYGYTF
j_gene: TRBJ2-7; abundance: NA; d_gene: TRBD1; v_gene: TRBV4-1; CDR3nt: TGCGCCAGCAGCCGCGCCGGGACAGGGGGGCGCGAGCAGTACTTC; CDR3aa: CASSRAGTGGREQYF
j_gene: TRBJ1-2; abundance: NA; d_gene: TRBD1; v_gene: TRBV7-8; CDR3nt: TGTGCCAGCAGCTTAGCCTCCACAGGGGACTATGGCTACACCTTC; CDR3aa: CASSLASTGDYGYTF
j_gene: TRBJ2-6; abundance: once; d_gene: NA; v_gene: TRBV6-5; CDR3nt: TGTGCCAGCAGCCCGACAGGGAGGTCTGGGGCCAACGTCCTGACTTTC; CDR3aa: CASSPTGRSGANVLTF
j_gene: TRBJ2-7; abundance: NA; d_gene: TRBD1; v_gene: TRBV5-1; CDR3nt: TGCGCCAGCAGCTTGCTGGGGACAGGGAGTTTCTACGAGCAGTACTTC; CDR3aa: CASSLLGTGSFYEQYF
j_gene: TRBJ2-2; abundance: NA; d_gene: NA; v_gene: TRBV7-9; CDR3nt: TGTGCCAGCAGCTCGACAGCGCCGAGCACCGGGGAGCTGTTTTTT; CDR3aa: CASSSTAPSTGELFF
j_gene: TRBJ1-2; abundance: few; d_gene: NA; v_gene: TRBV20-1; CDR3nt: TGCAGTGCTAGAGCCGGGACGGCTTCTATCTATGGCTACACCTTC; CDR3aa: CSARAGTASIYGYTF
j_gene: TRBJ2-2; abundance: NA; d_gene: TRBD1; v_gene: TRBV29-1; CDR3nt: TGCAGCGTTGAAGGACAGGGGTCAGACCAGACCGGGGAGCTGTTTTTT; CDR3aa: CSVEGQGSDQTGELFF
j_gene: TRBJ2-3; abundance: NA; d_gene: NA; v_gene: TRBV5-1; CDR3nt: TGCGCCAGCAGCTTGGGGGGGGCATTAGGCACAGATACGCAGTATTTT; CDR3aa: CASSLGGALGTDTQYF
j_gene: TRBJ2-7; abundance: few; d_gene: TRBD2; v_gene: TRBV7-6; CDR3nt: TGTGCCAGCAGCTTACCCCCTTCTAGCGGGCAAGGCCACGAGCAGTACTTC; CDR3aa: CASSLPPSSGQGHEQYF
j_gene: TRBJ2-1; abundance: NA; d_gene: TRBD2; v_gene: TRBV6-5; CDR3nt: TGTGCCAGCAGTTTACTAGCGGGAGAAATCAATGAGCAGTTCTTC; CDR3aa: CASSLLAGEINEQFF
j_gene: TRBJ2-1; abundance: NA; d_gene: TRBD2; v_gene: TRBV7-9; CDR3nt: TGTGCCAGCTCCGGGACTAGCGGGCGGGCCTACAATGAGCAGTTCTTC; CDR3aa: CASSGTSGRAYNEQFF
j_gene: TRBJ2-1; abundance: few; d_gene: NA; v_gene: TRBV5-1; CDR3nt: TGCGCCAGCAGATTGAGCGGAGACTACAATGAGCAGTTCTTC; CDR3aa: CASRLSGDYNEQFF
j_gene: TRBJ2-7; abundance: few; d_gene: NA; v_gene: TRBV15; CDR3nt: TGTGCCACCAGCAGAGACCGCGGCGCTAATACCCGGCGGATCAACGAGCAGTACTTC; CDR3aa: CATSRDRGANTRRINEQYF
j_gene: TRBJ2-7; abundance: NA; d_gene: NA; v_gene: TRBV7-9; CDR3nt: TGTGCCAGCAGCGCTTACGGAAAAGCCTACGAGCAGTACTTC; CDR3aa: CASSAYGKAYEQYF
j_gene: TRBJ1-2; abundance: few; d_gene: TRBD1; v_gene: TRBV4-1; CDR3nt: TGCGCCAGCAGCCCCCGGGACAGGGGGCAGGCTAACTATGGCTACACCTTC; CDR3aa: CASSPRDRGQANYGYTF
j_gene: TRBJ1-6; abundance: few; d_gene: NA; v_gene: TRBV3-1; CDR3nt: TGTGCCAGCAGCCACCAACTGAATCCCCTCCACTTT; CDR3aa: CASSHQLNPLHF
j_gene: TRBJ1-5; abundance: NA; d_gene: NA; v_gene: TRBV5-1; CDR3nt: TGCGCCAGCAGCTTGGATGGTTTGGGTCAGCCCCAGCATTTT; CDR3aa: CASSLDGLGQPQHF
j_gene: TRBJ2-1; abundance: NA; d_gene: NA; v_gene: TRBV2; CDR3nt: TGTGCCAGCAGTGAAGGTAACTACAATGAGCAGTTCTTC; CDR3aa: CASSEGNYNEQFF
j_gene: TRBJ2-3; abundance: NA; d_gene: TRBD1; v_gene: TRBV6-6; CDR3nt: TGTGCCAGCAGTTACGGACAGGGAATTAGCACAGATACGCAGTATTTT; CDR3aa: CASSYGQGISTDTQYF
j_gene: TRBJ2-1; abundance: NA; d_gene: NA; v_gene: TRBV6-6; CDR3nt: TGTGCCAGCAGAACAGGGAGGGTCGACCCCTACAATGAGCAGTTCTTC; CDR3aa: CASRTGRVDPYNEQFF
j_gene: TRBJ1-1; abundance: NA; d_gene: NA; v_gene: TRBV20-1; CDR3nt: TGCAGTGCCAGTCGAAGTCTCATGAACACTGAAGCTTTCTTT; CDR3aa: CSASRSLMNTEAFF
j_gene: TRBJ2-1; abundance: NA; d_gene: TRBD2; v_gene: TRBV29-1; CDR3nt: TGCAGCGTTGGTTTAACTAGCGGGAGCCTGAGTGAGCAGTTCTTC; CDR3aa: CSVGLTSGSLSEQFF
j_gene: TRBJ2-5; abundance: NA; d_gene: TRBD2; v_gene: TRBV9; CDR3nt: TGTGCCAGCAGCGGGGGGGGTCGTTTAGAGGAGACCCAGTACTTC; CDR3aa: CASSGGGRLEETQYF